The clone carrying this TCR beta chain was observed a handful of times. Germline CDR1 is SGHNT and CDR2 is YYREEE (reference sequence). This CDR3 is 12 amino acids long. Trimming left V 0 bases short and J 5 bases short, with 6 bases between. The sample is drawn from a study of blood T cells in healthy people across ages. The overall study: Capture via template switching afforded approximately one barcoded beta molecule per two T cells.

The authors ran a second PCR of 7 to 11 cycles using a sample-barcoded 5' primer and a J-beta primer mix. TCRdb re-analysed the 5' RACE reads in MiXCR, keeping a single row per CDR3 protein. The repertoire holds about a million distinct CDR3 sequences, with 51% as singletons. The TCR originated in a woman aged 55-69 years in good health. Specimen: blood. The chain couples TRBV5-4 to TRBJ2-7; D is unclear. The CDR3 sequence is CASSLGQDEQYF. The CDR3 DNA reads TGTGCCAGCAGCTTGGGGCAGGACGAGCAGTACTTC.